One T cell receptor beta chain is described in this entry. Antigen unknown. Germline and junction disagree at one end, which may indicate a read error. The data were obtained in a study of tumor-infiltrating lymphocytes in primary liver carcinoma. Turning to the study itself: Recorded tumor stage was T1-T3 N0M0, with diameters of about 4 to 10 cm. Whole-study findings and limits: About 7-25% of top clones, no more, were shared by all five regions.

With a constant-region primer, TCR beta cDNA was made from around 530 ng of total RNA. Three nested multiplex PCR rounds, a slightly modified ARM-PCR method, built the TCR beta libraries. With TRBV1-TRBV30 forward primers and a C-beta reverse primer, the first two PCR rounds were run for approximately 9 cycles each. TCRdb used MiXCR to reprocess the multiplex PCR reads, holding one entry per CDR3 protein. The data show roughly 55,000 distinct CDR3 sequences, approximately 70% seen once. In germline, CDR1 is MGHRA, CDR2 YSYEKL. The CDR3 covers 17 residues. Taking about 20-31 mg of unsorted bulk tissue, the authors co-extracted RNA and DNA. Patients had chronic HBV infection and were treatment-naive. Five discrete regions of every tumor underwent sampling.

The sequenced sample was liver tumor tissue from sampling region 2. The subset is: tumor region T2, inferior pole. The receptor was isolated from a man in his forties with primary liver carcinoma and hepatitis B virus infection. The chain carries TRBV4-1 and TRBJ2-5; 7 bases agree with TRBD2. CDR3 DNA: TGCGCCAGCAGCCAAGATCCCAGCGGGACCCGGCAAGAGACCCAGTATTTC. Translation gives CASSQDPSGTRQETQYF.